This TCR beta chain was captured by sequencing in a study of T cell responses to AZD1222 COVID-19 vaccine. Findings and caveats of the study: At 160-218 and 743-854, vaccine-associated CD4 TCRs were dominant, and they spanned spike. Reportedly, nearly half the spike-specific TCRs target unmutated variant regions. Increases in Spike-specific TCR breadth and depth were seen after two AZD1222 doses.

In regard to this clone: Antigen specificity is unknown.

Doses given second, at about 4 or about 12 weeks, were pooled. Only in-frame clones appear in the TCRdb table, and some are missing; sequencing was by immunoSEQ multiplex PCR. The repertoire holds 100,000 to 120,000 clones, with approximately 94% as singletons. The TCR originated in an adult who received the AZD1222 COVID-19 vaccine. The material was peripheral blood, obtained 28 days after the second AZD1222 dose.

The chain's CDR3 is CASSATGGGNQPQHF. As DNA, the CDR3 is TGTGCCAGCAGCGCGACAGGGGGCGGCAATCAGCCCCAGCATTTT. The chain is built from TRBV7-2 and TRBJ1-5, with TRBD1 matching over 10 bases. Germline V gives CDR1 SGHTA, CDR2 FQGNSA. This CDR3 has 15 residues. V lost 5 bases to trimming and J lost 2 bases; unmatched junction nucleotides: 3.